This T cell receptor beta chain was captured by sequencing in a study of molecular identifiers for immune sequencing clone quantification. Study-wide results and caveats: Spiked Jurkat TCR RNA equivalent to one cell reportedly surfaced among some 990,000 naive cells.

Trimming took 4 bases from V and 4 from J; bases not matched to a gene: 9. CDR1 is LGHDT, CDR2 YNNKEL, per germline (reference sequence). This CDR3 has 15 amino acids. Concerning this clonotype itself: The target antigen is unknown.

Generation of bulk TCR libraries relied on previously described methods and listed TCR primers. TCRdb independently ran MiXCR on the PCR reads; one entry per CDR3 protein. The table has about 86,000 distinct CDR3 sequences, 20% to 25% seen once. Sequencing libraries of naive CD8 cells derived from roughly 20,000 to 1,000,000 sorted cells with 10%, 30% or 50% RNA. Naive CD8 T cell sorting was performed on the CD8+CD4-CCR7+CD45RA+ phenotype. The chain uses TRBV3-1 and TRBJ2-5; 7 positions agree with TRBD1. The TCR was taken from a human donor in good health. Some libraries in this study had Jurkat cell RNA spiked in. The sample comprised naive CD8+ T cells from blood, with Jurkat cell RNA spiked in. Subset described: FACS-sorted CD8+CD4-CCR7+CD45RA+ naive T cells. In DNA, the CDR3 is TGTGCCAGCAGCCCGGAACAGGGGATTGGAGAGACCCAGTACTTC. Encoded protein: CASSPEQGIGETQYF.